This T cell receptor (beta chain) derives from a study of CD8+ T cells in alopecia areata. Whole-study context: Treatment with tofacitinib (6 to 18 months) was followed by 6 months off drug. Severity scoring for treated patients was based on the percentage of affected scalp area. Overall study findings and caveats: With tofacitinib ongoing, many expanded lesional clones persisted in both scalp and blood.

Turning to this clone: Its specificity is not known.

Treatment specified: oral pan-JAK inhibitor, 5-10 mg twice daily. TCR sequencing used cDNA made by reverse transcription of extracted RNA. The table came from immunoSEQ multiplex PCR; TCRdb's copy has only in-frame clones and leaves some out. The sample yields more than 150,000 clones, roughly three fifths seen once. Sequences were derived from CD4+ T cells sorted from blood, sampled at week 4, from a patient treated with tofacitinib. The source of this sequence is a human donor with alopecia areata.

The CDR3 sequence: CASSRTGLGEQYF. CDR3 nucleotide sequence: TGTGCCAGCAGCCGGACGGGCCTAGGCGAGCAGTACTTC. V gene TRBV6-6 combines with J gene TRBJ2-7; D remains unclear. Germline values: CDR1 MNHNY, CDR2 SVGAGI (reference sequence). CDR3 length: 13 residues. Trimming shortened V by 6 bases and J by 6 bases, and 15 bases separated the two germline ends.